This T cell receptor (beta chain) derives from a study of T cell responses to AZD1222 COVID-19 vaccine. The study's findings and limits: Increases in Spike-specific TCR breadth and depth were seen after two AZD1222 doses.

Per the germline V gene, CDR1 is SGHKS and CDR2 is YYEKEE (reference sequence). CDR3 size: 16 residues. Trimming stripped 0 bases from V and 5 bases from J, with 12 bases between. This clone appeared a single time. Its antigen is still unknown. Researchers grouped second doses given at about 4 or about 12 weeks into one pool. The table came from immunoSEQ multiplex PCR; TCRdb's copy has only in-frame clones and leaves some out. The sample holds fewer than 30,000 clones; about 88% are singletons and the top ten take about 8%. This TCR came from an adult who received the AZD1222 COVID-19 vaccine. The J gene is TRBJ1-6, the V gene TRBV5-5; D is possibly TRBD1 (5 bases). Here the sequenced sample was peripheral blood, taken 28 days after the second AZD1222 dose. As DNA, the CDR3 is TGTGCCAGCAGCTTGGTGGGGGGGACTAATAATTCACCCCTCCACTTT. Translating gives CASSLVGGTNNSPLHF.